One sample yielded the 25 T cell receptor beta chains listed below, sequenced in a study of blood T cell repertoires in COVID-19. Repertoires were generated with immunoSEQ multiplex PCR, while TCRdb's copy carries only in-frame clones and drops some. The profile shows roughly 120,000 clones, around 80% of them singletons. Sequences were obtained from peripheral blood. These receptors originate from a man in his 70s with acute or convalescent COVID-19.

This CDR3 is CASSIRGRRGPTDTQYF. The CDR3 DNA follows: TGTGCCAGTAGTATTCGGGGTCGGCGGGGGCCGACAGATACGCAGTATTTT. The chain is built from TRBV19 and TRBJ2-3; tentatively, D is TRBD2 (7 bases). This CDR3 contains 17 residues. Germline V gives CDR1 LNHDA, CDR2 SQIVND (reference sequence). Between the trimmed V and J ends, which lost 3 bases and 3 bases, there was a span of 19 bases.

The chain joins TRBV15 to TRBJ1-4, with TRBD1 identical over 9 bases. V lost 5 bases, J lost 4 bases, and 8 bases stayed unmatched. This CDR3 has 16 residues. The V gene's germline CDR1 is LNHNV and CDR2 YYDKDF (reference sequence). The CDR3 DNA sequence: TGTGCCACCAGCGCAACACAGGGGGCTGGTAATGAAAAACTGTTTTTT. Its translation: CATSATQGAGNEKLFF.

The chain combines TRBV7-8 with TRBJ2-5; no reliable D call. Germline V gene lookup returns CDR1 SGHVS and CDR2 FQNEAQ. Trimming took 4 bases from V and 1 from J, leaving 10 bases between them. The CDR3 sequence is 14 residues long. CDR3 residues: CASSWRRLQETQYF. The DNA for the CDR3 is TGTGCCAGCAGCTGGAGACGGCTCCAAGAGACCCAGTACTTC.

The V call is TRBV28, the J call TRBJ2-7; 9 positions match TRBD1. The germline CDR1 and CDR2 sequences are MDHEN and SYDVKM. The CDR3 spans 14 residues. V dropped 4 bases and J dropped 7; count of bases not matched to a gene: 8. The CDR3 DNA sequence: TGTGCCAGCAGTTCGGAACAGGGGGCGGGGGAGCAGTACTTC. Residues: CASSSEQGAGEQYF.

The chain combines TRBV18 with TRBJ1-2, with 10 bases matching TRBD1. CDR1 and CDR2 (germline): KGHSH, LQKENI. This CDR3 is built from 13 residues. Unmatched junction bases numbered 2, after V lost 3 bases and J lost 7 bases. The CDR3 region is CASSPGQGSGYTF. DNA of the CDR3: TGTGCCAGCTCACCGGGACAGGGGTCTGGCTACACCTTC.

This chain uses TRBV2 with TRBJ1-2, with D maybe TRBD1 (6 bases). Between the trimmed V and J ends, which lost 6 bases and 8 bases, there was a span of 16 bases. The CDR3 contains 13 residues. Looked up from germline, CDR1 is SNHLY and CDR2 is FYNNEI. The CDR3 DNA reads as TGTGCCAGCAGGAGTACGGGGGGCGGAGGCTACACCTTC. Amino acids: CASRSTGGGGYTF.

This clone was recorded only once. The chain uses TRBV9 and TRBJ2-1; possible D gene TRBD1, 5 bases. The CDR3 has 13 amino acids. Germline V CDR1 and CDR2: SGDLS, YYNGEE. The ends were cut back, 3 bases at V and 5 bases at J, with 9 bases in the middle. The CDR3 coding sequence is TGTGCCAGCAGCGAAGACAGAAACAATGAGCAGTTCTTC. This gives the protein CASSEDRNNEQFF.

This clone was seen only a few times. The chain recombines TRBV5-1 with TRBJ1-1; D is unresolved. V was pared by 0 bases and J by 5 bases, with 11 bases between. Germline V CDR1 and CDR2: SGHRS, YFSETQ. The CDR3 extends over 14 amino acids. The CDR3 bases are TGCGCCAGCAGCTTGGTCTCGGGTTGGACTGAAGCTTTCTTT. Its protein is CASSLVSGWTEAFF.

The chain couples TRBV6-5 to TRBJ2-5; 12 nucleotides match TRBD1. Losses at the gene ends were 6 bases for V and 5 bases for J; bases not matched to a gene: 4. The CDR3 is 14 amino acids. CDR1 MNHEY and CDR2 SVGAGI come from the germline V gene. For the CDR3, the DNA is TGTGCCAGCAGGGGACAGGGGGCACGGGAGACCCAGTACTTC. Translated: CASRGQGARETQYF.

The genes are TRBV18 and TRBJ1-3, with D perhaps matching TRBD1 (6 bases). CDR3 size: 16 residues. The V gene's germline CDR1 is KGHSH and CDR2 LQKENI. V lost 2 bases and J 0 bases, leaving 11 bases between the germline ends. The CDR3 nucleotides read TGTGCCAGCTCACCATCGACAGGCCGCTCTGGAAACACCATATATTTT. Its protein product is CASSPSTGRSGNTIYF.

A word on this clone: The junction does not match germline at one end; this may be a read error. The rearrangement uses TRBV7-7 and TRBJ2-5; 9 nucleotides line up with TRBD1. In germline, CDR1 is SSHAT, CDR2 FNYEAQ (reference sequence). The CDR3 is 15 amino acids. As DNA, the CDR3 is TGTGCTAGCAGCTTAGCTGGGACAGGGCAAGAGACCCAGTACTTC. This sequence encodes CASSLAGTGQETQYF. Full variable domain (missing parts from reference TRBV7-7 and TRBJ2-5): GAGVSQSPRYKVTKRGQDVTLRCDPISSHATLYWYQQALGQGPEFLTYFNYEAQPDKSGLPSDRFSAERPEGSISTLTIQRTEQRDSAMYRCASSLAGTGQETQYFGPGTRLLVL.

The chain joins TRBV2 to TRBJ2-7; D is possibly TRBD2 (5 bases). Germline lookup yields CDR1 SNHLY and CDR2 FYNNEI. The CDR3 runs 12 residues. V was clipped by 5 bases and J by 6 bases, with 11 bases between them. CDR3 amino acids: CASSLTRGEQYF. The CDR3 DNA reads TGTGCCAGCAGTCTTACTAGAGGCGAGCAGTACTTC.

The J gene is TRBJ1-6, the V gene TRBV5-1; D is possibly TRBD1 (5 bases). This CDR3 is 13 amino acids long. Trimming took off 0 bases at V and 11 bases at J, with 9 bases between the two ends. CDR1 is SGHRS and CDR2 is YFSETQ in the germline V gene. The CDR3 nucleotides are TGCGCCAGCAGCTTGGAGGAAGGGGCACCCCTCCACTTT. Protein: CASSLEEGAPLHF. The variable domain in full, with the rest retrieved from reference TRBV5-1 and TRBJ1-6, is KAGVTQTPRYLIKTRGQQVTLSCSPISGHRSVSWYQQTPGQGLQFLFEYFSETQRNKGNFPGRFSGRQFSNSRSEMNVSTLELGDSALYLCASSLEEGAPLHFGNGTRLTVT.

About this clone itself: A read error may produce the germline difference seen at one junction end. V usage is TRBV5-5 and J usage is TRBJ1-2; 8 bases fit TRBD1. The CDR3 covers 16 residues. Per germline, CDR1 SGHKS and CDR2 YYEKEE (reference sequence). CDR3 DNA sequence: TGTGCCAGCAGTTTGGCCCCGGACAGGGAGAGTCTTGGCTACACCTTC. This codes for CASSLAPDRESLGYTF.

V gene TRBV6-6 combines with J gene TRBJ1-1; D unresolved. This CDR3 has 14 residues. Looked up from germline, CDR1 is MNHNY and CDR2 is SVGAGI (reference sequence). V was clipped by 8 bases and J by 5 bases, with 18 bases between them. The CDR3 reads CASSLNTARTEAFF. The CDR3 DNA follows: TGTGCCAGCTCGTTAAATACCGCGAGGACTGAAGCTTTCTTT.

V is TRBV5-1 and J is TRBJ2-3, with D maybe TRBD2 (5 bases). This CDR3 region has 14 residues. V was cut by 6 bases and J by 3 bases, with 14 bases left in between. Germline loops: CDR1 SGHRS, CDR2 YFSETQ. The DNA for the CDR3 is TGCGCCAGCAATCGGGCGGGCGGGACAGATACGCAGTATTTT. Residues: CASNRAGGTDTQYF.

The rearrangement links TRBV6-5 to TRBJ2-3; D is possibly TRBD1 (7 bases). CDR3 length: 15 amino acids. CDR1 and CDR2 (germline): MNHEY, SVGAGI. V was cut by 5 bases and J by 0 bases, with 12 bases left in between. The CDR3 loop reads CASSPGGLSTDTQYF. The CDR3 nucleotides read TGTGCCAGCAGTCCAGGGGGGCTTAGCACAGATACGCAGTATTTT.

V gene TRBV7-2 combines with J gene TRBJ2-3; TRBD2 agrees at 15 bases. The V gene's germline CDR1 is SGHTA and CDR2 FQGNSA. With 1 base clipped from V and 3 bases from J, the junction kept 8 bases outside the gene matches. The CDR3 contains 19 residues. CDR3 sequence (DNA): TGTGCCAGCAGCTTAGTCAGGACTAGCGGGGGGGCTCGGACAGATACGCAGTATTTT. Translated, it gives CASSLVRTSGGARTDTQYF.

V usage is TRBV9 and J usage is TRBJ2-3, with TRBD2 matching 12 bases. The CDR3 loop spans 15 amino acids. CDR1 SGDLS and CDR2 YYNGEE come from the germline V gene. V shed 0 bases and J 5 bases; nucleotides not matched to a gene: 1. As DNA, the CDR3 is TGTGCCAGCAGCGTAGAGACTAGCGGGGGAGATACGCAGTATTTT. Amino acids: CASSVETSGGDTQYF.

The V call is TRBV6-6, the J call TRBJ2-7; 7 bases match TRBD1. The germline CDR1 and CDR2 sequences are MNHNY and SVGAGI (reference sequence). Trimming cost V 6 bases and J 0 bases; bases outside gene matches: 5. This CDR3 spans 14 amino acids. CDR3 in amino acids: CASRWGQSSYEQYF. CDR3 in DNA: TGTGCCAGCAGGTGGGGACAGAGCTCCTACGAGCAGTACTTC.

This clone was observed a handful of times. This chain connects TRBV28 to TRBJ1-6; D is ambiguous. Trimming stripped 7 bases from V and 6 bases from J, with 13 bases between. Germline V CDR1 and CDR2: MDHEN, SYDVKM. The length of the CDR3 is 14 residues. The CDR3 DNA follows: TGTGCCAGCAACAGAAATGCCTTTAATTCACCCCTCCACTTT. Its protein is CASNRNAFNSPLHF.

The chain uses TRBV7-9 and TRBJ2-3; D ambiguous. Germline-derived CDR1 and CDR2 are SEHNR and FQNEAQ (reference sequence). This CDR3 spans 12 amino acids. The ends were cut back, 8 bases at V and 3 bases at J, with 9 bases in the middle. The CDR3 coding sequence is TGTGCCAGCGCCCTAGGAACAGATACGCAGTATTTT. Translated: CASALGTDTQYF.

This clone was recorded once. The chain is built from TRBV18 and TRBJ1-1; tentative D call: TRBD1 (5 bases). Germline V lookup: CDR1 KGHSH, CDR2 LQKENI. Trimming cost V 3 bases and J 3 bases, with 11 bases left between them. The CDR3 runs to 14 residues. CDR3 nucleotide sequence: TGTGCCAGCTCACCTGGACACTCTGACACTGAAGCTTTCTTT. Its translation: CASSPGHSDTEAFF.

The table lists this clone with a few counts. This chain links TRBV11-1 with TRBJ2-2; 7 nucleotides align to TRBD1. The germline V gene has CDR1 SGHAT and CDR2 FQDESV (reference sequence). The CDR3 loop spans 14 amino acids. Germline trimming cut 3 bases from V and 7 bases from J; bases unmatched to any gene: 5. Here the CDR3 reads CASSFNRGHGELFF. In DNA, the CDR3 is TGTGCCAGCAGCTTTAACAGGGGCCACGGGGAGCTGTTTTTT.

Only a few counts were recorded for this clone. The gene calls are TRBV11-2 and TRBJ2-3, with D maybe TRBD1 (5 bases). CDR1 is SGHAT and CDR2 is FQNNGV in the germline V gene. This CDR3 comprises 15 residues. V lost 1 base to trimming and J lost 5 bases, with 13 bases between them. The CDR3 here is CASSLVGRGLDTQYF. CDR3 nucleotides: TGTGCCAGCAGCTTAGTGGGAAGGGGTCTAGATACGCAGTATTTT. Complete variable domain (other parts from reference TRBV11-2 and TRBJ2-3): EAGVAQSPRYKIIEKRQSVAFWCNPISGHATLYWYQQILGQGPKLLIQFQNNGVVDDSQLPKDRFSAERLKGVDSTLKIQPAKLEDSAVYLCASSLVGRGLDTQYFGPGTRLTVL.